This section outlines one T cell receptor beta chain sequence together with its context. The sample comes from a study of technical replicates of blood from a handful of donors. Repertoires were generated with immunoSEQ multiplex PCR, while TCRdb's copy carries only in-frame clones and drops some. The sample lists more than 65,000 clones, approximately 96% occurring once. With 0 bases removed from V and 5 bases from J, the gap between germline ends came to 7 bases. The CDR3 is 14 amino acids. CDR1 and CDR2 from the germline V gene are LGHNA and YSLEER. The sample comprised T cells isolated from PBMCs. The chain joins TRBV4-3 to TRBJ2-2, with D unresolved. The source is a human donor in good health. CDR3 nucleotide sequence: TGCGCCAGCAGCCAAGATGGGCCGACCGGGGAGCTGTTTTTT. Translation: CASSQDGPTGELFF.